Below are 15 T cell receptor beta chains sequenced from a single sample in a study of blood T cell repertoires in COVID-19. Produced via immunoSEQ multiplex PCR; TCRdb's table is partial and in-frame only. The sample lists tens of thousands of clones, about 90% seen once, with around 6.9% in the top ten. Sequences were obtained from peripheral blood. Source of these receptors: a man between 50 and 59 years old with active COVID-19.

This clone occurred a few times. The rearrangement uses TRBV30 and TRBJ1-2; D is undetermined. The V and J ends lost 2 bases and 0 bases respectively, with 7 bases between them. CDR1 is GTSNPN and CDR2 is SVGIG in the germline V gene (reference sequence). The CDR3 sequence is 13 residues long. In DNA form, the CDR3 reads TGTGCCTGGAGTATCGACACTAACTATGGCTACACCTTC. Its translation is CAWSIDTNYGYTF.

The genes are TRBV5-1 and TRBJ1-2; D call uncertain. Germline CDR1 and CDR2: SGHRS and YFSETQ. The length of the CDR3 is 13 residues. V lost 0 bases to trimming and J lost 7 bases, with 10 bases between them. CDR3 nucleotide sequence: TGCGCCAGCAGCTTGGGTTCCCCCTCTGGCTACACCTTC. Amino acids: CASSLGSPSGYTF.

The V call is TRBV6-2 or TRBV6-3, the J call TRBJ2-1; 7 bases fit TRBD2. V lost 2 bases and J lost 8; bases outside the gene matches: 18. The CDR3 extends over 18 amino acids. The V gene's germline CDR1 is MNHEY and CDR2 SVGEGT. The CDR3 is CASSYNWASGQGRYEQFF. The CDR3 nucleotides are TGTGCCAGCAGTTACAACTGGGCTAGCGGCCAAGGGCGTTATGAGCAGTTCTTC.

The chain couples TRBV28 to TRBJ1-6; no clear D gene. The CDR3 runs to 17 residues. The germline V and J ends were trimmed by 7 bases and 0 bases, with 16 bases remaining between them. The V gene's germline CDR1 is MDHEN and CDR2 SYDVKM. The CDR3 reads CASILGRVGSYNSPLHF. The CDR3 region has the DNA TGTGCCAGCATCTTGGGGAGAGTGGGCTCCTATAATTCACCCCTCCACTTT.

This rearrangement joins TRBV2 to TRBJ1-5, with TRBD1 matching over 11 bases. Unmatched junction bases numbered 1, after V lost 2 bases and J lost 7 bases. There are 14 residues in the CDR3. Germline assignment: CDR1 SNHLY and CDR2 FYNNEI. CDR3 sequence reads: CASSERTGGQPQHF. CDR3 nucleotide sequence: TGTGCCAGCAGTGAACGGACAGGGGGCCAGCCCCAGCATTTT.

The chain joins TRBV28 to TRBJ1-2, with 8 bases matching TRBD1. Germline V gene sequence: CDR1 MDHEN, CDR2 SYDVKM. V was pared by 4 bases and J by 8 bases, with 9 bases of the junction left unmatched. The CDR3 consists of 14 residues. CDR3 in amino acids: CASSSPTGVGGYTF. The CDR3 DNA reads as TGTGCCAGCAGTTCACCGACAGGGGTCGGCGGCTACACCTTC.

The CDR3 is CASSAGLGSYEQYF. DNA for the CDR3: TGTGCCAGCAGTGCAGGGCTAGGGTCGTACGAGCAGTACTTC. J is TRBJ2-7 and V is TRBV2, with D possibly being TRBD1 (5 bases). The CDR3 contains 14 residues. V was pared by 4 bases and J by 4 bases, with 14 bases between. The germline V gene has CDR1 SNHLY and CDR2 FYNNEI.

The CDR3 nucleotides are TGTGCCAGCAGCCCGGGGGGCGGGACCAATGAGCAGTTCTTC. It codes for CASSPGGGTNEQFF. The rearrangement links TRBV28 to TRBJ2-1, with a tentative D call TRBD2 (7 bases). Trimming took off 6 bases at V and 6 bases at J, with 15 bases between the two ends. Germline V gene sequence: CDR1 MDHEN, CDR2 SYDVKM. This CDR3 has 14 amino acids.

This clone was recorded once. This rearrangement joins TRBV7-9 to TRBJ1-2; TRBD1 matches at 10 bases. After removal of 7 bases from V and 8 bases from J, the junction contained 7 bases not matched to a gene. CDR3 length: 13 amino acids. The germline gives CDR1 SEHNR, CDR2 FQNEAQ (reference sequence). The CDR3 bases are TGTGCCAGCAATTTCGGGACAGGGGTGGGCTACACCTTC. It encodes CASNFGTGVGYTF.

The V and J genes are TRBV7-5 and TRBJ2-3; the table names TRBD2, a call not compared with the DNA. TRBV7-5 is given as a pseudogene. This CDR3 comprises 16 residues. Here the CDR3 reads CARSQTSGRDTDTQYF. For the CDR3, the DNA is TGTGCCAGAAGCCAGACTAGCGGGAGGGACACAGATACGCAGTATTTT.

This rearrangement joins TRBV4-3 to TRBJ1-6; no clear D. The CDR3 contains 13 residues. V was pared by 2 bases and J by 6 bases, with 5 bases between. Germline CDR1 LGHNA, CDR2 YSLEER. The CDR3 DNA reads TGCGCCAGCAGCCAAAATCTTAATTCACCCCTCCACTTT. Protein: CASSQNLNSPLHF.

This clone occurred a few times. V is TRBV28 and J is TRBJ1-5; a weak D match, TRBD1 (6 bases). V gave up 4 bases and J gave up 0 bases, with 13 bases separating them. Looked up from germline, CDR1 is MDHEN and CDR2 is SYDVKM. The CDR3 is 16 residues long. The CDR3: CASSWGGPYSNQPQHF. The DNA of the CDR3 is TGTGCCAGCAGTTGGGGGGGCCCTTATAGCAATCAGCCCCAGCATTTT.

The chain combines TRBV7-2 with TRBJ1-6, with D possibly matching TRBD1 (5 bases). Trimming pared 4 bases from V and 9 bases from J, leaving 16 bases between. Germline CDR1 SGHTA, CDR2 FQGNSA. The CDR3 has 15 amino acids. This chain's CDR3 is CASSSWGREGSPLHF. As DNA, the CDR3 is TGTGCCAGCAGCTCCTGGGGCAGGGAAGGTTCACCCCTCCACTTT.

The chain carries TRBV21-1 and TRBJ1-1. TRBV21-1 is a documented pseudogene. There are 15 residues in the CDR3. The CDR3 nucleotides read TGTGCCAGCCGTACGAGAATAAGAGGAATCACTGAAGCTTTCTTT. It translates to CASRTRIRGITEAFF.

The V gene is TRBV2, the J gene TRBJ2-7, with D possibly being TRBD1 (6 bases). Germline V gene data show CDR1 as SNHLY and CDR2 as FYNNEI. The V and J ends lost 3 bases and 3 bases respectively, with 12 bases between them. The CDR3 length is 14 residues. The CDR3 reads CASSDLVQGYEQYF. In DNA, the CDR3 is TGTGCCAGCAGTGACTTGGTACAGGGCTACGAGCAGTACTTC.